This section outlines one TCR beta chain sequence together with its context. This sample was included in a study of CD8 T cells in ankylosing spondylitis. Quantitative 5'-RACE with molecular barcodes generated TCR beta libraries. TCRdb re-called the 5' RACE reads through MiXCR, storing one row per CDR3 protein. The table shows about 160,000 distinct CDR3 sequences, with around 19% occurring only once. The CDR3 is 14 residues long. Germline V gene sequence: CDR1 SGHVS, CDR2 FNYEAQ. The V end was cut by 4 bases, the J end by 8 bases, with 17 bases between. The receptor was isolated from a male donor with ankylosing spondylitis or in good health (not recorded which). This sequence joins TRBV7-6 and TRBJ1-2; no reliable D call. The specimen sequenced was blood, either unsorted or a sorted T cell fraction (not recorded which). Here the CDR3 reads CASSSSGPTGGYTF. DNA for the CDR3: TGTGCCAGCAGCTCCTCCGGTCCCACTGGAGGCTACACCTTC.